This T cell receptor beta chain was recovered during a study of PD-1 blockade in mismatch repair-deficient tumors. Findings of the study overall: After pembrolizumab, tumor-resident clones rose rapidly, then generally contracted before radiologic responses.

The table came from immunoSEQ multiplex PCR; TCRdb's copy has only in-frame clones and leaves some out. The data show 15,000 or so clones, around 83% seen once. The germline gives CDR1 LGHNA, CDR2 YNFKEQ. V was pared by 2 bases and J by 2 bases, with 2 bases of the junction left unmatched. This CDR3 region has 15 residues. As for this clone: Its antigen is undetermined.

This sequence was found in an adult with mismatch repair-deficient cancer. Specimen: PBMCs, collected about 15 weeks after starting pembrolizumab. The chain has TRBV4-2 and TRBJ2-7; 11 nucleotides match TRBD2. The CDR3 region is CASSQLAGGAYEQYF. In nucleotides, the CDR3 is TGTGCCAGCAGCCAACTAGCGGGAGGCGCCTACGAGCAGTACTTC.